This TCR beta chain originates from a study of T cell responses to AZD1222 COVID-19 vaccine. As for this clone: Its specificity is unknown.

Findings and caveats of the study: Reportedly, nearly half the spike-specific TCRs target unmutated variant regions. It should be noted that donors were predominantly white British and more often female, and clonal diversity was possibly underestimated.

Looked up from germline, CDR1 is KGHSY and CDR2 is FQNENV. This CDR3 region has 17 residues. Unmatched junction bases numbered 11, after V lost 4 bases and J lost 4 bases. Profiling relied on immunoSEQ multiplex PCR, and the TCRdb table lists in-frame clones only, not all of them. The data show 120,000 or so clones, around 89% seen once. The sequencing used peripheral blood, collected on day 0 of MenACWY control vaccination. The V gene is TRBV16, the J gene TRBJ1-2; 11 nucleotides align to TRBD1. The TCR was taken from an adult in good health. The CDR3 DNA follows: TGTGCCAGCAGCCTACAATTATCCGGGACAGGGGGCTATGGCTACACCTTC. Protein sequence: CASSLQLSGTGGYGYTF.